A single sample is the source of the 26 T cell receptor beta chains below, sequenced in a study of CD8 T cells in ankylosing spondylitis. TCRdb ran MiXCR on the 5' RACE reads and lists one entry per CDR3 protein. The sample yields approximately 250,000 distinct CDR3 sequences, more than 20% seen once. The sequencing input was blood, either unsorted or a sorted T cell fraction (not recorded which). These receptors were collected from a male donor with ankylosing spondylitis or in good health (not recorded which).

The gene calls are TRBV2 and TRBJ2-6; D call uncertain. Trimming took 5 bases from V and 0 from J, leaving 17 bases between them. CDR1 is SNHLY, CDR2 FYNNEI, per germline. The CDR3 is 18 amino acids. The CDR3 spells CASSPSRAALSGANVLTF. The DNA for the CDR3 is TGTGCCAGCAGTCCCTCCCGGGCAGCCCTCTCTGGGGCCAACGTCCTGACTTTC.

This sequence joins TRBV12-3 or TRBV12-4 and TRBJ2-7; 15 bases align to TRBD2. The V and J ends lost 7 bases and 9 bases, in that order; junction bases with no gene match: 7. The CDR3 totals 14 residues. The CDR3 coding sequence is TGTGCCAGCACCAGGACTAGCGGGGGGGCCAGGCAGTACTTC. It is translated as CASTRTSGGARQYF.

This clonotype was detected only a few times. The chain recombines TRBV2 with TRBJ2-6; D is unclear. This CDR3 comprises 17 residues. The germline V gene encodes CDR1 SNHLY and CDR2 FYNNEI. The V end was cut by 5 bases, the J end by 0 bases, with 14 bases between. CDR3 sequence reads: CASSLERPGSGANVLTF. CDR3 nucleotide sequence: TGTGCCAGCAGTCTAGAAAGACCGGGCTCTGGGGCCAACGTCCTGACTTTC.

This clonotype was seen a few times. The chain uses TRBV5-6 and TRBJ2-1, with 7 bases fitting TRBD2. Germline V gene sequence: CDR1 SGHDT, CDR2 YYEEEE. This CDR3 comprises 15 residues. V lost 0 bases and J lost 5; bases outside the gene matches: 5. CDR3 DNA: TGTGCCAGCAGCTTGGGTAGCGGGTCCAACAATGAGCAGTTCTTC. Protein product: CASSLGSGSNNEQFF. The full variable domain, completed using reference TRBV5-6 and TRBJ2-1, is DAGVTQSPTHLIKTRGQQVTLRCSPKSGHDTVSWYQQALGQGPQFIFQYYEEEERQRGNFPDRFSGHQFPNYSSELNVNALLLGDSALYLCASSLGSGSNNEQFFGPGTRLTVL.

The genes are TRBV20-1 and TRBJ1-1, with D possibly matching TRBD1 (5 bases). V was pared by 2 bases and J by 3 bases, with 16 bases between. Germline CDR1 DFQATT, CDR2 SNEGSKA (reference sequence). The CDR3 extends over 15 amino acids. This chain's CDR3 is CSARNQGRGDTEAFF. The CDR3 bases are TGCAGTGCTAGAAACCAGGGAAGGGGTGACACTGAAGCTTTCTTT.

This clonotype was seen more than once but under ten times. The chain joins TRBV20-1 to TRBJ2-1, with 7 bases identical to TRBD1. This CDR3 has 13 residues. J was trimmed by 7 bases and V by 6 bases; bases with no gene match: 9. Germline V CDR1 and CDR2: DFQATT, SNEGSKA (reference sequence). CDR3 in DNA: TGCAGTGCGACTCCGACAGGGCGGAATGAGCAGTTCTTC. This gives the protein CSATPTGRNEQFF.

The J gene is TRBJ1-1, the V gene TRBV2; no clear D. Trimming left V 8 bases short and J 2 bases short, with 9 bases between. CDR1 and CDR2 (germline): SNHLY, FYNNEI. This CDR3 region has 12 residues. This CDR3 reads CASADSNTEAFF. The CDR3 DNA sequence: TGTGCCAGCGCAGACTCAAACACTGAAGCTTTCTTT.

The table lists this clonotype with many counts. The genes are TRBV11-2 and TRBJ1-1; D is possibly TRBD1 (5 bases). The V gene's germline CDR1 is SGHAT and CDR2 FQNNGV. Between the trimmed V and J ends, which lost 1 base and 12 bases, there was a span of 9 bases. The CDR3 covers 11 residues. Written as DNA, the CDR3 is TGTGCCAGCAGCTTAGCAGGGACTACTTTCTTT. It encodes CASSLAGTTFF.

The table lists this clonotype with many counts. The chain links TRBV10-3 to TRBJ2-7; 8 bases fit TRBD2. The CDR3 is 14 residues long. V lost 4 bases and J lost 7; bases outside the gene matches: 9. CDR1 ENHRY and CDR2 SYGVKD come from the germline V gene. For the CDR3, the DNA is TGTGCCATCAGTGTGGGCGGGGGGACGGAAGAGCAGTACTTC. Translating gives CAISVGGGTEEQYF.

This chain uses TRBV29-1 with TRBJ2-7, with 7 bases fitting TRBD2. V dropped 1 base and J dropped 3; count of bases not matched to a gene: 3. There are 13 residues in the CDR3. Germline-derived CDR1 and CDR2 are SQVTM and ANQGSEA. For the CDR3, the DNA is TGCAGCGTTGAAGGGGGGGGGGGCTACGAGCAGTACTTC. Amino acid sequence: CSVEGGGGYEQYF.

This chain uses TRBV3-1 with TRBJ2-3, with 9 bases that match TRBD2. The CDR3 runs to 18 residues. The ends lost 2 bases at V and 2 bases at J; junction bases unmatched: 11. Germline V gives CDR1 LGHDT, CDR2 YNNKEL (reference sequence). CDR3 nucleotides: TGTGCCAGCAGCCAATTATGGGGCGGGGGGGAGAACACAGATACGCAGTATTTT. Its translation is CASSQLWGGGENTDTQYF.

This clonotype showed up many times. This chain joins TRBV27 and TRBJ2-6; D uncertain. CDR3 length: 17 residues. Trimming removed 0 bases from V and 4 bases from J, with 13 bases in between. The germline gives CDR1 MNHEY, CDR2 SMNVEV (reference sequence). CDR3 region: CASSLSSPKDGANVLTF. As DNA, the CDR3 is TGTGCCAGCAGTTTATCCTCCCCTAAAGACGGGGCCAACGTCCTGACTTTC.

The rearrangement links TRBV6-5 to TRBJ2-3, with 8 bases that match TRBD2. The junction had 5 bases not matched to a gene; V was cut back by 4 bases and J by 2 bases. This CDR3 spans 15 amino acids. Per the germline V gene, CDR1 is MNHEY and CDR2 is SVGAGI. The CDR3 DNA follows: TGTGCCAGCAGTTCGAGCGGGGGTTCCACAGATACGCAGTATTTT. Its protein product is CASSSSGGSTDTQYF.

The chain links TRBV20-1 to TRBJ1-6; 10 bases agree with TRBD1. Germline CDR1 reads DFQATT; CDR2 reads SNEGSKA (reference sequence). Losses at the gene ends were 0 bases for V and 6 bases for J; bases not matched to a gene: 14. The CDR3 has 19 residues. The CDR3 is CSARDFLAGTGAFNSPLHF. In DNA form, the CDR3 reads TGCAGTGCTAGAGACTTTCTGGCCGGGACAGGGGCATTTAATTCACCCCTCCACTTT.

This clonotype was seen at least ten times. The chain combines TRBV5-1 with TRBJ2-1, with 9 bases aligning to TRBD2. Germline V CDR1 and CDR2: SGHRS, YFSETQ. The trim removed 4 bases at V and 4 bases at J, leaving 9 bases unmatched. CDR3 length equals 16 residues. CDR3 loop: CASSPQTSGGYNEQFF. The CDR3 DNA is TGCGCCAGCAGCCCCCAGACTAGCGGAGGGTACAATGAGCAGTTCTTC.

V usage is TRBV20-1 and J usage is TRBJ2-7; 11 bases map to TRBD2. CDR3 size: 14 residues. V lost 3 bases and J lost 3; bases outside the gene matches: 4. Germline CDR1 is DFQATT and CDR2 is SNEGSKA (reference sequence). The CDR3 region is CSASPSGGIYEQYF. The CDR3 nucleotides are TGCAGTGCTAGCCCTAGCGGGGGGATCTACGAGCAGTACTTC.

This clonotype was detected ten times or more. The gene calls are TRBV12-3 or TRBV12-4 and TRBJ1-1, with D unclear. This CDR3 comprises 13 residues. Trimming stripped 6 bases from V and 5 bases from J, with 13 bases between. CDR3 region: CASRKGEATEAFF. The CDR3 DNA follows: TGTGCCAGCAGAAAGGGCGAGGCGACTGAAGCTTTCTTT.

This clonotype was found a few times. The rearrangement links TRBV12-3 or TRBV12-4 to TRBJ1-3; 11 bases are a match to TRBD1. There are 14 residues in the CDR3. V shed 4 bases, J shed 4 bases, and the junction held 0 bases outside the gene matches. The CDR3 nucleotides read TGTGCCAGCAGTTGGACAGGGGGCGGAAACACCATATATTTT. It translates to CASSWTGGGNTIYF.

This clonotype was seen more than once but under ten times. The chain links TRBV7-3 to TRBJ2-3, with a weak D call TRBD2 (5 bases). V lost 2 bases and J lost 6, with 15 bases in between. Germline V CDR1 and CDR2: SGHTA, FQGTGA. The CDR3 runs to 15 residues. The CDR3 region is CASSLHSVRGDTQYF. The CDR3 DNA sequence: TGTGCCAGCAGCTTACATTCGGTGCGAGGGGATACGCAGTATTTT.

There are many counts of this clonotype. One end of the junction varies from germline; a read error may be responsible. This chain joins TRBV12-3 or TRBV12-4 and TRBJ2-4, with D possibly being TRBD1 (6 bases). This CDR3 is 14 amino acids long. Here the CDR3 DNA reads TGTGCCAGCAGCTTAGGGGGAGCCAAAAACATTCAGTACTTC. This sequence encodes CASSLGGAKNIQYF.

At least ten counts were recorded for this clonotype. The genes are TRBV20-1 and TRBJ2-3, with D perhaps matching TRBD1 (6 bases). The CDR3 runs to 15 residues. V shed 6 bases and J shed 7 bases, with 23 bases lying between them. Germline CDR1 is DFQATT and CDR2 is SNEGSKA (reference sequence). The CDR3 protein is CSAPAGERLGNTQYF. The CDR3 coding sequence is TGCAGTGCGCCCGCAGGGGAGCGGCTCGGGAATACGCAGTATTTT.

This clonotype has a count of ten or more. The genes are TRBV20-1 and TRBJ2-7; 10 bases map to TRBD1. The CDR3 has 14 amino acids. J lost 4 bases, V lost 7 bases, and 10 bases had no gene match. Germline V lookup: CDR1 DFQATT, CDR2 SNEGSKA (reference sequence). The CDR3 nucleotides read TGCAGTGTTCCTCCGGGACAGGGGTTTTACGAGCAGTACTTC. It is translated as CSVPPGQGFYEQYF.

This sequence joins TRBV5-7 and TRBJ2-5; 8 bases fit TRBD1. TRBV5-7 falls under the ORF class, with uncertain function. The junction had 11 bases not matched to a gene; V was cut back by 6 bases and J by 4 bases. This CDR3 is built from 15 residues. Written as DNA, the CDR3 is TGTGCCAGCAAGAGAACAGGGGGATCAGGAGAGACCCAGTACTTC. Its translation: CASKRTGGSGETQYF.

This clonotype was counted many times. V and J are TRBV12-3 or TRBV12-4 and TRBJ2-2, with 8 bases aligning to TRBD1. The CDR3 covers 15 residues. V trimming: 6 bases; J trimming: 7 bases; junction bases outside the gene matches: 10. The CDR3 DNA reads as TGTGCCAGCAGCAAGGGCAGGGGGCTTGACGGGGAGCTGTTTTTT. Translation gives CASSKGRGLDGELFF.

This clonotype was counted at least ten times. The gene calls are TRBV5-1 and TRBJ1-1; 8 bases are shared with TRBD1. The ends lost 0 bases at V and 0 bases at J; junction bases unmatched: 1. This CDR3 contains 15 residues. Germline V lookup: CDR1 SGHRS, CDR2 YFSETQ. CDR3 region: CASSLEQGVNTEAFF. CDR3 DNA sequence: TGCGCCAGCAGCTTGGAACAGGGGGTGAACACTGAAGCTTTCTTT.

In this sample, this clonotype turned up a few times. The chain's CDR3 is CASSKTKHTQYF. CDR3 nucleotides: TGTGCCAGCAGTAAGACCAAACATACGCAGTATTTT. The rearrangement uses TRBV2 and TRBJ2-3; D is unresolved. V was trimmed by 5 bases and J by 7 bases, leaving 10 bases between them. The CDR3 totals 12 residues. Germline V gives CDR1 SNHLY, CDR2 FYNNEI.